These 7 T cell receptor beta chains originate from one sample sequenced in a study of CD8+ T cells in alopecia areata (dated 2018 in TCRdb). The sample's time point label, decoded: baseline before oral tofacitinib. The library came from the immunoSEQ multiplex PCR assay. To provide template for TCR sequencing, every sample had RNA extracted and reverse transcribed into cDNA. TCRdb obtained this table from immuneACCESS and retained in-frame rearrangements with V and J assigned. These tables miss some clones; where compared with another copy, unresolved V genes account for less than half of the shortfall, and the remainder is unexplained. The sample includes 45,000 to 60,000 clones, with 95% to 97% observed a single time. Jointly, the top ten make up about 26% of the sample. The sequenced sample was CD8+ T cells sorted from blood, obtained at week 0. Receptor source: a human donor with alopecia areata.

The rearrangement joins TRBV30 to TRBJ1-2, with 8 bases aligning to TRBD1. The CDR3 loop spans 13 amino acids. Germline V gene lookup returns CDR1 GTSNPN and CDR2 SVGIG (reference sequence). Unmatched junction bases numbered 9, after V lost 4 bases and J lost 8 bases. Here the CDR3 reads CAWTPGQGGGYTF. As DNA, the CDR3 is TGTGCCTGGACCCCCGGACAGGGAGGCGGCTACACCTTC.

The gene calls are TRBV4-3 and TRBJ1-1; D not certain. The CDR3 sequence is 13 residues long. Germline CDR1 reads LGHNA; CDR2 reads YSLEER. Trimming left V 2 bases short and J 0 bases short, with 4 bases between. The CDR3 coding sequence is TGCGCCAGCAGCCAAAATTTGAACACTGAAGCTTTCTTT. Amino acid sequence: CASSQNLNTEAFF.

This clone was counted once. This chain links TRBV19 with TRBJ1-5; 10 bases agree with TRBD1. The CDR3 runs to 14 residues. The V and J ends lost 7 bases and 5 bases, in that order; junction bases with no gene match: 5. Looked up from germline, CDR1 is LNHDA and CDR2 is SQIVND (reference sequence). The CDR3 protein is CASKETGGDQPQHF. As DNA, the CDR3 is TGTGCCAGTAAGGAGACAGGGGGCGATCAGCCCCAGCATTTT.

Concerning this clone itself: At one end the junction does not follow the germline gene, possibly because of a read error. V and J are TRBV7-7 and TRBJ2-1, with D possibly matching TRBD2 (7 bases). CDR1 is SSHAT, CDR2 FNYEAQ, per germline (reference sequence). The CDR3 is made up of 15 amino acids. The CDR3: CASSLRGAGIDEQFF. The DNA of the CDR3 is TGTGCTAGCAGCTTACGGGGGGCGGGCATTGATGAGCAGTTCTTC. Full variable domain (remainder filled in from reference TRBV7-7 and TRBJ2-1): GAGVSQSPRYKVTKRGQDVTLRCDPISSHATLYWYQQALGQGPEFLTYFNYEAQPDKSGLPSDRFSAERPEGSISTLTIQRTEQRDSAMYRCASSLRGAGIDEQFFGPGTRLTVL.

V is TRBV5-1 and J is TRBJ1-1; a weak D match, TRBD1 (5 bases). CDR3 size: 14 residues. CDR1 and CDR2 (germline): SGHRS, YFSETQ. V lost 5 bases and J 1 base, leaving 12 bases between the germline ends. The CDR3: CASSPGTRNTEAFF. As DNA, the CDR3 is TGCGCCAGCAGTCCAGGGACGAGGAACACTGAAGCTTTCTTT.

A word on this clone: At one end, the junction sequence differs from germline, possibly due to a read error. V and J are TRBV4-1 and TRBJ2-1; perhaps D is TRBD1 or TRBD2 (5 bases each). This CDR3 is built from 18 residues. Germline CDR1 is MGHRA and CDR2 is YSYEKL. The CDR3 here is CASSQKGTAWGSSNEQFF. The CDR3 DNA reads TGCGCCAGCAGCCAAAAAGGGACGGCTTGGGGTTCCTCCAATGAGCAGTTCTTC.

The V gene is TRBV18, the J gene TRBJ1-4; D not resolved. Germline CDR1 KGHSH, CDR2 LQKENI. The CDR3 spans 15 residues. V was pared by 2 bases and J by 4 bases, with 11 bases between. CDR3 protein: CASSPKEEGNEKLFF. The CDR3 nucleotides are TGTGCCAGCTCACCAAAGGAAGAGGGTAATGAAAAACTGTTTTTT.